The sequence of this TCR beta chain was determined in a study of beta chain features in type 1 diabetes. CD4+ naive, central memory, regulatory and stem cell-like memory subsets were isolated by sorting on CD45RO/CCR7/CD25/CD127/CD95/CD27. Broader study findings: Moderate yet significant TCRB CDR3 shortening was seen in Type 1 diabetes patients in all four CD4+ subsets. PCR might pick shorter templates more often, in the same way for patients and controls.

Concerning this clone: The antigen is not known.

Expressed TCRB transcripts got sequenced, as all isolated RNA was reverse transcribed. Produced via immunoSEQ multiplex PCR; TCRdb's table is partial and in-frame only. Of 310,000 or so clones detected, roughly 8.8% appear once; the ten largest clones hold approximately 1%. Trimming took 5 bases from V and 7 from J; bases not matched to a gene: 11. Germline V gene data show CDR1 as SGHAT and CDR2 as FQNNGV. The CDR3 runs 15 residues. The genes are TRBV11-2 and TRBJ2-1; 7 bases are shared with TRBD2. The sample taken for sequencing was central memory CD4+ T cells from blood. The source of this sequence is a man aged 25-45 years with type 1 diabetes. DNA for the CDR3: TGTGCCAGCAGCCCCAGCGGGGCGGGGTGGAATGAGCAGTTCTTC. Its protein product is CASSPSGAGWNEQFF.